What follows describes a single T cell receptor (beta chain). It is likely a read error: a sequence one base away is far more abundant. This specimen comes from a study of CD8+ T cells in alopecia areata. Overall study: Treated patients swallowed 5 to 10 mg of oral tofacitinib twice daily.

Reverse transcription of extracted RNA yielded cDNA, which provided the sequencing template. Assay: immunoSEQ multiplex PCR; the TCRdb copy retains only in-frame clones and omits some. Of 65,000 to 75,000 clones listed, more than 40% are singletons. The CDR3 runs to 12 residues. Looked up from germline, CDR1 is MDHEN and CDR2 is SYDVKM. V was shortened by 6 bases and J by 4 bases, with 9 bases between the two germline ends. The chain employs TRBV28 and TRBJ1-1; no reliable D call. Sample: CD8+ T cells sorted from blood, taken at week 0. This receptor was obtained from a human donor with alopecia areata. CDR3 bases: TGTGCCAGCAGCTTCGGAACCACTGAAGCTTTCTTT. As protein: CASSFGTTEAFF.